One TCR beta chain is described in this entry. Its antigen is not identified. The sample belongs to a study of blood T cells in healthy people across ages. Broader study findings: Per-million-T-cell TCR beta diversity fell roughly linearly with age.

For the second PCR, which ran for about 6 to 11 cycles, a sample-barcoded 5' primer and a J-beta primer mix were used. MiXCR, run by TCRdb on the 5' RACE reads, gives a single entry per CDR3 protein. The sample shows around 1,800,000 distinct CDR3 sequences, approximately 39% of them seen only once. The V end was cut by 0 bases, the J end by 2 bases, with 6 bases between. The CDR3 covers 14 residues. From germline, CDR1 is LNHNV and CDR2 YYDKDF (reference sequence). A minimum of 6 micrograms of total RNA was extracted per sample. The genes are TRBV15 and TRBJ2-3; D unclear. Sequencing was carried out using blood. This TCR was sampled from a human donor in good health. The CDR3 DNA follows: TGTGCCACCAGCAGAGAACAGCCCACAGATACGCAGTATTTT. It yields the protein CATSREQPTDTQYF.